This TCR beta chain comes out of a study of T cell responses to AZD1222 COVID-19 vaccine. Across the whole study: It was second doses at about 4 or about 12 weeks that were pooled. Overall study results and limits: Unmutated variant regions are reportedly the target of nearly half of TCRs that are spike-specific. Only 5 or 6 individuals given AZD1222 were seropositive at baseline.

Clones were sequenced by immunoSEQ multiplex PCR, and TCRdb holds only the in-frame ones, with some missing. This table has some 130,000 clones, approximately 85% appearing once. Concerning this clone itself: Its target is unknown.

The CDR3 sequence is 14 residues long. V lost 4 bases and J lost 8, with 12 bases in between. The germline gives CDR1 SNHLY, CDR2 FYNNEI. The TCR sequence derives from an adult in good health. The input for sequencing was peripheral blood, taken on day 0 of AZD1222 vaccination. The V and J genes are TRBV2 and TRBJ1-6; D possibly corresponds to TRBD1 (6 bases). The CDR3 reads CASSVEDSYSPLHF. CDR3 DNA: TGTGCCAGCAGTGTTGAGGACAGCTATTCACCCCTCCACTTT.